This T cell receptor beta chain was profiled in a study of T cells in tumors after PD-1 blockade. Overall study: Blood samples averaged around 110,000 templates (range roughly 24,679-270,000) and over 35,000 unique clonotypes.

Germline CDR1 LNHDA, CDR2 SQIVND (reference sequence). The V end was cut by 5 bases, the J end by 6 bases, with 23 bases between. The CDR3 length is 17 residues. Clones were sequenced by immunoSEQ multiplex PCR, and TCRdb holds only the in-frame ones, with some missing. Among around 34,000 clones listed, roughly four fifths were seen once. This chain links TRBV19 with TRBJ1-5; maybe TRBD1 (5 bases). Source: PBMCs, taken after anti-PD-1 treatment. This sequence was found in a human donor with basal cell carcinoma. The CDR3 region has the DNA TGTGCCAGTAGTCCCTGGGACGGGTTAGGGGCTAGTCAGCCCCAGCATTTT. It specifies CASSPWDGLGASQPQHF.